The entry that follows covers one TCR beta chain sequence. What it binds is not known. This specimen belongs to a study of cytomegalovirus exposure and HLA in healthy donors. Findings and limits, study-wide: Later on, an analysis found that several of the most significant clusters appeared to be linked to common viral pathogens, which included parvovirus B19. Per a later analysis, roughly 17,000 TCR beta sequences showed association with HLA alleles at 0.05 false discovery rate. TCR beta chains numbering under 200 were designated cytomegalovirus-associated.

PCR involved 60 Vbeta and 13 Jbeta primers. As handled by the study authors: An analysis that came later counted some 80 million unique TCR beta chains, 9 million to 12 million shared. Profiling relied on immunoSEQ multiplex PCR, and the TCRdb table lists in-frame clones only, not all of them. The V and J calls and the clone size are those of that table, but D and trimming were determined from the DNA. The table shows fewer than 120,000 clones, with more than 65% occurring only once. Germline values: CDR1 MRHNA, CDR2 SNTAGT. CDR3 size: 15 residues. Trimming shortened V by 4 bases and J by 0 bases, and 12 bases separated the two germline ends.

The source of this sequence is a man under 40 in good health and CMV-seropositive. Sequencing used PBMCs. This chain uses TRBV6-4 with TRBJ1-2; D remains ambiguous. CDR3 bases: TGTGCCAGCAGTGCCGCCCCGGGAGCTAACTATGGCTACACCTTC. This translates into CASSAAPGANYGYTF.